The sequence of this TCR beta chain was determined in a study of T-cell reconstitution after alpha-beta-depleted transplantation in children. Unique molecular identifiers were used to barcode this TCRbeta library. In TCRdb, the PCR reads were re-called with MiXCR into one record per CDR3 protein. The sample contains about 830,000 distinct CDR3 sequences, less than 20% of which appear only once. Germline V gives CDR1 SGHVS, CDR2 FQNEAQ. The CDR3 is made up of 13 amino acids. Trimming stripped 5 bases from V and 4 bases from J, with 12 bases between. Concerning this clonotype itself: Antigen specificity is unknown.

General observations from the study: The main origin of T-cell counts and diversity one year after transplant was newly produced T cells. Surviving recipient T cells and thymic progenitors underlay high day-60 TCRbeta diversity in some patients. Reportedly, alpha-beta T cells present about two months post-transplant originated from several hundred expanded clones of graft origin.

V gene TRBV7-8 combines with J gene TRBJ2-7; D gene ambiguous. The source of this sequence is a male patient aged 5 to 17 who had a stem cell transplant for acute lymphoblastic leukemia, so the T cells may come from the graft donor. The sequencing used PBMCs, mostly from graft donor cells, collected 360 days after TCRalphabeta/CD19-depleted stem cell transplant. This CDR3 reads CASSPKETYEQYF. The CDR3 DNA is TGTGCCAGCAGCCCTAAAGAAACATACGAGCAGTACTTC.